This T cell receptor beta chain comes out of a study of beta chain features in type 1 diabetes. CDR1 is SGHDT and CDR2 is YYEEEE in the germline V gene. V was clipped by 5 bases and J by 7 bases; unmatched bases: 5. This CDR3 comprises 14 residues. Overall study findings and caveats: All four CD4+ subsets from Type 1 diabetes patients carried moderately but significantly shorter TCRB CDR3s. Naive, central memory and Treg TCRB repertoires appeared more alike in patients than in healthy donors.

All of the isolated RNA was reverse transcribed, so expressed TCRB transcripts were sequenced. Data came from immunoSEQ multiplex PCR; TCRdb stores just in-frame clones and leaves some out. The top ten clones hold more than 0.025% of a sample with around 260,000 clones, roughly 20% of them seen once. In regard to this clone: Its target is unknown.

Specimen: naive CD4+ T cells from blood. The sequence came from a woman between 35 and 50 years old with type 1 diabetes. The J gene is TRBJ1-6, the V gene TRBV5-6; TRBD1 agrees at 8 bases. DNA for the CDR3: TGTGCCAGCAGTTACCGGGACAGGAATTCACCCCTCCACTTT. Translating it yields CASSYRDRNSPLHF.